These 9 T cell receptor beta chains were all obtained from the same sample, sequenced in a study of T cell responses to AZD1222 COVID-19 vaccine. The method was immunoSEQ multiplex PCR; TCRdb's version includes in-frame clones alone and lacks a portion of them. The profile shows almost 70,000 clones, 80% of them singletons. This sample comprised peripheral blood, obtained 28 days after the second AZD1222 dose. These receptors came from an adult who received the AZD1222 COVID-19 vaccine.

The V and J genes are TRBV6-5 and TRBJ1-1; D remains ambiguous. The CDR3 is 14 amino acids. CDR1 is MNHEY and CDR2 is SVGAGI in the germline V gene. V was pared by 0 bases and J by 5 bases, with 10 bases between. This chain's CDR3 is CASSYSKGRTEAFF. CDR3 DNA sequence: TGTGCCAGCAGTTACTCGAAAGGCCGGACTGAAGCTTTCTTT.

The chain has TRBV19 and TRBJ1-1; D may be TRBD1 (5 bases). The V end lost 4 bases, the J end lost 5 bases, and 11 bases lay between the germline ends. Germline assignment: CDR1 LNHDA and CDR2 SQIVND (reference sequence). This CDR3 comprises 13 residues. The CDR3 DNA sequence: TGTGCCAGTAGTAGGGGGGTTGAAACTGAAGCTTTCTTT. It codes for CASSRGVETEAFF.

The chain links TRBV5-6 to TRBJ2-7; no firm D call. Trimming shortened V by 0 bases and J by 6 bases, and 10 bases separated the two germline ends. The CDR3 covers 13 residues. Germline V lookup: CDR1 SGHDT, CDR2 YYEEEE. The CDR3 bases are TGTGCCAGCAGCTTGGGGCCGAGTCTCGAGCAGTACTTC. The encoded protein is CASSLGPSLEQYF.

The chain uses TRBV3-1 (or the pseudogene TRBV3-2) and TRBJ2-7; D is ambiguous. Looked up from germline, CDR1 is LGHDT and CDR2 is YNNKEL (reference sequence). The length of the CDR3 is 11 residues. Trimming pared 1 base from V and 6 bases from J, leaving 4 bases between. CDR3 sequence reads: CASSQGGEQYF. DNA of the CDR3: TGTGCCAGCAGCCAAGGAGGCGAGCAGTACTTC.

V usage is TRBV4-3 and J usage is TRBJ2-7, with D unclear. The CDR3 covers 13 residues. CDR1 LGHNA and CDR2 YSLEER come from the germline V gene. The V and J ends lost 0 bases and 6 bases respectively, with 9 bases between them. The CDR3 coding sequence is TGCGCCAGCAGCCAAGAACCGGGCGGCGAGCAGTACTTC. It encodes CASSQEPGGEQYF.

There are a few counts of this clone. The rearrangement joins TRBV9 to TRBJ1-4; the D gene is possibly TRBD1 (6 bases). Germline assignment: CDR1 SGDLS and CDR2 YYNGEE. The V end was cut by 1 base, the J end by 4 bases, with 8 bases between. CDR3 size: 14 residues. The CDR3 protein is CASSVTGINEKLFF. Here the CDR3 DNA reads TGTGCCAGCAGCGTAACAGGGATTAATGAAAAACTGTTTTTT.

The V gene is TRBV19, the J gene TRBJ1-3; the D is unclear. The length of the CDR3 is 14 residues. V lost 0 bases, J lost 0 bases, and 3 bases lay in between. Germline assignment: CDR1 LNHDA and CDR2 SQIVND (reference sequence). In nucleotides, the CDR3 is TGTGCCAGTAGTATAGAAAGCTCTGGAAACACCATATATTTT. Its protein is CASSIESSGNTIYF.

The CDR3 protein is CASSEGSGTGGFTDTQYF. The CDR3 DNA follows: TGTGCCAGCAGTGAAGGTTCCGGGACAGGGGGTTTCACAGATACGCAGTATTTT. The chain recombines TRBV25-1 with TRBJ2-3; TRBD1 agrees at 11 bases. Per the germline V gene, CDR1 is MGHDK and CDR2 is SYGVNS. V gave up 2 bases and J gave up 2 bases; unmatched junction bases: 9. The CDR3 length is 18 residues.

The chain couples TRBV12-3 or TRBV12-4 to TRBJ1-2; no clear D. V was clipped by 8 bases and J by 5 bases, with 12 bases between them. The CDR3 runs 12 residues. The chain's CDR3 is CASSRVGYGYTF. In DNA form, the CDR3 reads TGTGCCAGCTCGCGGGTCGGATATGGCTACACCTTC.